Listed here are 28 T cell receptor beta chains from one sample, sequenced in a study of molecular identifiers for immune sequencing clone quantification. TCRdb re-derived calls from the PCR reads in MiXCR, one entry per CDR3 protein. The table has 9,500 to 15,000 distinct CDR3 sequences, around 18% seen once. The sequenced sample was naive CD8+ T cells from blood, with Jurkat cell RNA spiked in. Documented subset: FACS-sorted CD8+CD4-CCR7+CD45RA+ naive T cells. The source is a human donor in good health. Some libraries in this study had Jurkat cell RNA spiked in.

The sample holds many counts of this clonotype. Here the CDR3 DNA reads TGTGCCAGCAGCTTAGTGGGGCGCCCCTACGAGCAGTACTTC. It encodes CASSLVGRPYEQYF. The chain couples TRBV7-9 to TRBJ2-7; D might be TRBD1 (5 bases). CDR3 length: 14 residues. V shed 1 base and J shed 2 bases, with 9 bases lying between them. The germline V gene encodes CDR1 SEHNR and CDR2 FQNEAQ (reference sequence).

This clonotype was counted only a few times. The chain employs TRBV12-3 or TRBV12-4 and TRBJ2-1; TRBD2 matches at 7 bases. This CDR3 comprises 15 residues. With 3 bases clipped from V and 3 bases from J, the junction kept 5 bases outside the gene matches. CDR3 nucleotides: TGTGCCAGCAGTTTCGAGCGGGGTTACTACAATGAGCAGTTCTTC. It yields the protein CASSFERGYYNEQFF.

A remark on this clonotype: This may be a read error, as it is one base from a much larger clone. CDR3 nucleotides: TGTGCCAGCAGTTTGTGGACTAGCGGGACCTACGGGCAGTACTTC. Protein sequence: CASSLWTSGTYGQYF. J is TRBJ2-7 and V is TRBV28, with 12 bases fitting TRBD2. Germline values: CDR1 MDHEN, CDR2 SYDVKM. CDR3 length equals 15 residues.

This clonotype showed up just a few times. An end of the junction does not agree with germline; a read error may underlie this. The chain combines TRBV10-1 with TRBJ2-5, with D tentatively TRBD1 (5 bases). The germline V gene encodes CDR1 WNHNN and CDR2 SYGVQD (reference sequence). The CDR3 is 14 residues long. The CDR3 here is CGSSDDSFQETQYF. The DNA of the CDR3 is TGCGGCAGCAGTGACGACAGCTTCCAAGAGACCCAGTACTTC.

This clonotype is deemed medium-sized. This sequence joins TRBV7-8 and TRBJ2-1; 8 nucleotides line up with TRBD2. The CDR3 sequence is 15 residues long. Trimming cost V 3 bases and J 8 bases; bases outside gene matches: 9. Germline CDR1 SGHVS, CDR2 FQNEAQ. CDR3 sequence reads: CASSFRPGGIDEQFF. The CDR3 bases are TGTGCCAGCAGCTTTCGTCCGGGAGGGATCGATGAGCAGTTCTTC.

About this clonotype itself: A junction boundary mismatches the germline segment, possibly from a read error. V and J are TRBV13 and TRBJ1-5, with D possibly being TRBD1 (6 bases). The germline gives CDR1 PRHDT, CDR2 FYEKMQ (reference sequence). The CDR3 length is 16 residues. DNA of the CDR3: TGTGCCAGCGGCTTAGGTACAGGGAAGAGCAATCAGCCCCAGCATTTT. It translates to CASGLGTGKSNQPQHF.

As for this clonotype: Possible read error: a much larger clone is one base away. The chain joins TRBV5-3 to TRBJ2-3, with D possibly being TRBD2 (6 bases). TRBV5-3 is filed as an ORF, its function uncertain. The CDR3 totals 11 residues. CDR3 bases: TGTACCAGCAGCTCCGGGGGTACGCAGTATTTT. This gives the protein CTSSSGGTQYF.

This clonotype was picked up many times. The chain combines TRBV7-9 with TRBJ2-2, with no clear D. V gave up 1 base and J gave up 1 base, with 4 bases separating them. This CDR3 comprises 14 residues. From germline, CDR1 is SEHNR and CDR2 FQNEAQ (reference sequence). Here the CDR3 DNA reads TGTGCCAGCAGCTTAGTACTGAACACCGGGGAGCTGTTTTTT. Protein sequence: CASSLVLNTGELFF. Full variable domain (outside the CDR3, taken from reference TRBV7-9 and TRBJ2-2): DTGVSQNPRHKITKRGQNVTFRCDPISEHNRLYWYRQTLGQGPEFLTYFQNEAQLEKSRLLSDRFSAERPKGSFSTLEIQRTEQGDSAMYLCASSLVLNTGELFFGEGSRLTVL.

By its share, this clonotype is medium-sized. An end of the junction differs from the germline gene, which may be a read error. The CDR3 region is CASRLGSGEQYF. CDR3 sequence (DNA): TGTGCCAGCAGGTTGGGGTCCGGCGAGCAGTACTTC. This sequence joins TRBV5-4 and TRBJ2-7; D is undetermined. This CDR3 region has 12 residues. Germline CDR1 and CDR2: SGHNT and YYREEE (reference sequence).

This clonotype was observed at least ten times. The rearrangement uses TRBV7-6 and TRBJ2-1; 15 bases map to TRBD2. This CDR3 region has 15 residues. Germline assignment: CDR1 SGHVS and CDR2 FNYEAQ. Losses at the gene ends were 5 bases for V and 7 bases for J; bases not matched to a gene: 3. The CDR3 reads CASSLGLAGGNEQFF. CDR3 DNA: TGTGCCAGCAGCCTGGGACTAGCGGGAGGTAATGAGCAGTTCTTC.

In its sample, this clonotype was seen many times. This chain connects TRBV3-2 to TRBJ2-4. TRBV3-2 is deemed a pseudogene. This CDR3 comprises 14 residues. The CDR3 DNA reads TGTGCCAGCAGCCCTGGACAGCCGAAAAACATTCAGTACTTC. This translates into CASSPGQPKNIQYF.

This clonotype has a count of ten or more. This rearrangement joins TRBV6-5 to TRBJ2-7, with a weak D call TRBD2 (6 bases). The CDR3 is made up of 13 amino acids. Germline V lookup: CDR1 MNHEY, CDR2 SVGAGI. Trimming removed 2 bases at V and 6 bases at J, with 11 bases between. CDR3 nucleotides: TGTGCCAGCAGTTACAGGGACGGGGGCGAGCAGTACTTC. Translating gives CASSYRDGGEQYF.

In this sample, this clonotype is medium-sized. The chain combines TRBV7-8 with TRBJ2-7; 9 nucleotides line up with TRBD2. The germline CDR1 and CDR2 sequences are SGHVS and FQNEAQ. The length of the CDR3 is 17 residues. V was clipped by 5 bases and J by 7 bases; unmatched bases: 18. The CDR3 DNA sequence: TGTGCCAGCAGCCAAACCTTAGCGGGAGAAGGGGTGGAGGAGCAGTACTTC. It translates to CASSQTLAGEGVEEQYF.

The V call is TRBV9, the J call TRBJ2-7; D is possibly TRBD2 (7 bases). V shed 1 base and J shed 2 bases, with 16 bases lying between them. CDR1 and CDR2 from the germline V gene are SGDLS and YYNGEE. The CDR3 is 16 residues long. The CDR3 sequence is CASSVNPAGTTYEQYF. The CDR3 DNA reads as TGTGCCAGCAGCGTAAATCCAGCGGGGACAACCTACGAGCAGTACTTC.

On this clonotype: Because it lacks the conserved phenylalanine or tryptophan at the end, this CDR3 is likely a read error. The gene calls are TRBV11-2 and TRBJ2-7; TRBD2 matches at 7 bases. CDR3 size: 13 residues. Germline-derived CDR1 and CDR2 are SGHAT and FQNNGV. J lost 3 bases, V lost 5 bases, and 4 bases had no gene match. The CDR3 region is CASSHTSDYEQYL. CDR3 coding DNA: TGTGCCAGCAGCCACACTAGCGACTACGAGCAGTACCTC.

This clonotype came up a few times. This may arise from a read error, as a much more abundant clone is one base away. V gene TRBV30 combines with J gene TRBJ2-1; 8 bases line up with TRBD2. This CDR3 is built from 15 residues. In germline, CDR1 is GTSNPN, CDR2 SVGIG (reference sequence). In nucleotides, the CDR3 is TGTGCCTGGAGTGGTGCTAGCGGGTTCAGGGATGACCAGTTCTTC. Protein product: CAWSGASGFRDDQFF.

This clonotype appeared many times. This chain connects TRBV5-6 to TRBJ1-5; 7 nucleotides match TRBD1. There are 15 residues in the CDR3. Germline lookup yields CDR1 SGHDT and CDR2 YYEEEE. After removal of 4 bases from V and 5 bases from J, the junction contained 9 bases not matched to a gene. CDR3 DNA: TGTGCCAGCAGCCCGGGACAGCACCCCGATCAGCCCCAGCATTTT. Its protein is CASSPGQHPDQPQHF.

In this sample, this clonotype is medium-sized. This sequence joins TRBV7-2 and TRBJ2-5; either TRBD1 or TRBD2 may fit D (5 bases each). Trimming stripped 5 bases from V and 5 bases from J, with 15 bases between. The CDR3 contains 14 residues. Germline lookup yields CDR1 SGHTA and CDR2 FQGNSA. CDR3 loop: CASSPPGPKETQYF. DNA of the CDR3: TGTGCCAGCAGCCCCCCGGGACCCAAGGAGACCCAGTACTTC.

The V gene is TRBV7-9, the J gene TRBJ1-6; 7 bases map to TRBD1. Germline V gene sequence: CDR1 SEHNR, CDR2 FQNEAQ (reference sequence). Trimming removed 5 bases from V and 18 bases from J; junction bases left unmatched: 19. The CDR3 is 15 amino acids. In DNA form, the CDR3 reads TGTGCCAGCAGCCCGAACAGGGGAGATAACTCACCCTCCCACTTT. Translated, it gives CASSPNRGDNSPSHF.

Here the CDR3 reads CASSPGQTPAGYTF. The CDR3 DNA is TGTGCCAGCAGCCCCGGACAGACCCCGGCTGGCTACACCTTC. This rearrangement joins TRBV4-2 to TRBJ1-2, with D possibly matching TRBD1 (6 bases). Germline lookup yields CDR1 LGHNA and CDR2 YNFKEQ. V was cut by 4 bases and J by 7 bases, with 16 bases left in between. This CDR3 spans 14 amino acids.

This clonotype was detected many times. This CDR3 is CASGLGTGEKLFF. The CDR3 DNA is TGTGCAAGCGGGCTGGGAACGGGCGAAAAACTGTTTTTT. The chain employs TRBV7-9 and TRBJ1-4; D not certain. This CDR3 region has 13 residues. From germline, CDR1 is SEHNR and CDR2 FQNEAQ (reference sequence).

In this sample, this clonotype turned up many times. V gene TRBV11-2 combines with J gene TRBJ2-1; 12 nucleotides agree with TRBD2. Germline CDR1 is SGHAT and CDR2 is FQNNGV. V lost 3 bases to trimming and J lost 3 bases; unmatched junction nucleotides: 9. The CDR3 has 18 amino acids. The CDR3 reads CASSFTGLAGQLYNEQFF. DNA for the CDR3: TGTGCCAGCAGCTTCACAGGACTAGCGGGACAGCTCTACAATGAGCAGTTCTTC.

The sample holds many counts of this clonotype. V is TRBV12-3 or TRBV12-4 and J is TRBJ2-7, with TRBD1 matching over 7 bases. There are 15 residues in the CDR3. The trim removed 6 bases at V and 4 bases at J, leaving 12 bases unmatched. The CDR3 loop reads CASRAYRGRSYEQYF. CDR3 nucleotide sequence: TGTGCCAGCAGAGCCTACAGGGGACGGTCTTACGAGCAGTACTTC.

Remarks on this clonotype: Possible read error: a much larger clone is one base away. The chain is built from TRBV2 and TRBJ2-5; TRBD2 matches at 8 bases. V dropped 8 bases and J dropped 5; count of bases not matched to a gene: 16. Germline V gives CDR1 SNHLY, CDR2 FYNNEI. This CDR3 is built from 16 residues. This CDR3 is CASVYVDSGIQETQYF. CDR3 DNA sequence: TGTGCCAGCGTTTACGTTGATAGCGGGATACAGGAGACCCAGTACTTC.

This clonotype was picked up a small number of times. This could be a read error, since a much larger clone is one nucleotide away. The chain is built from TRBV9 and TRBJ1-2; TRBD1 matches 8 bases. The germline V gene encodes CDR1 SGDLS and CDR2 YYNGEE. CDR3 length: 15 amino acids. The CDR3 coding sequence is TGTGCCAGCAGCTTGGACAGGGCGACTAACTATGGCCACACCTTC. It translates to CASSLDRATNYGHTF.

This clonotype was observed at least ten times. The chain employs TRBV19 and TRBJ2-3; TRBD1 agrees at 11 bases. The V gene end was trimmed by 5 bases and the J gene end by 3 bases; junction bases not matched to a gene: 10. There are 17 residues in the CDR3. Germline CDR1 reads LNHDA; CDR2 reads SQIVND (reference sequence). CDR3 protein: CASSPRTGGEGTDTQYF. As DNA, the CDR3 is TGTGCCAGTAGTCCCCGGACAGGGGGCGAGGGGACAGATACGCAGTATTTT.

In this sample, this clonotype turned up many times. This chain joins TRBV10-3 and TRBJ2-7; 11 bases are a match to TRBD1. This CDR3 is 14 amino acids long. J gave up 5 bases and V 8 bases, and 8 bases lay outside the gene matches. Germline values: CDR1 ENHRY, CDR2 SYGVKD. The DNA of the CDR3 is TGTGCCATCTGGCCGGGACAGGGGGGCGACGAGCAGTACTTC. As protein: CAIWPGQGGDEQYF.

There are a few counts of this clonotype. The rearrangement links TRBV18 to TRBJ1-5; a possible D gene is TRBD1 (5 bases). The CDR3 is made up of 11 amino acids. V dropped 10 bases and J dropped 9 bases, with 13 bases sitting between them. Germline assignment: CDR1 KGHSH and CDR2 LQKENI. The CDR3: CATPGGWPQHF. The CDR3 DNA reads as TGTGCCACCCCCGGGGGGTGGCCCCAGCATTTT.